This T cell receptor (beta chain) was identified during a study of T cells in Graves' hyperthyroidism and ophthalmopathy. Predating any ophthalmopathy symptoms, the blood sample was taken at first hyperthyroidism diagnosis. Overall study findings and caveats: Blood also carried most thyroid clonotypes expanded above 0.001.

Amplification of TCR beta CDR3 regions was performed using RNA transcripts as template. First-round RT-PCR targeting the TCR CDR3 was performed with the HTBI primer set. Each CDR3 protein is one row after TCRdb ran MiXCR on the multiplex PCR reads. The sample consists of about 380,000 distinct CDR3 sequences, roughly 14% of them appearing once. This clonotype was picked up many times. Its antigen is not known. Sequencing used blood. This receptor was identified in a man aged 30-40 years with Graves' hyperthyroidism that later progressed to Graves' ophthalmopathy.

Here the CDR3 DNA reads TGTGCCAGCAGCTTAGCCAGTAGCTCCTACAATGAGCAGTTCTTC. Amino acids: CASSLASSSYNEQFF. The genes are TRBV7-2 and TRBJ2-1, with unresolved D. Looked up from germline, CDR1 is SGHTA and CDR2 is FQGNSA. V was cut by 0 bases and J by 0 bases, with 6 bases left in between. This CDR3 contains 15 residues.